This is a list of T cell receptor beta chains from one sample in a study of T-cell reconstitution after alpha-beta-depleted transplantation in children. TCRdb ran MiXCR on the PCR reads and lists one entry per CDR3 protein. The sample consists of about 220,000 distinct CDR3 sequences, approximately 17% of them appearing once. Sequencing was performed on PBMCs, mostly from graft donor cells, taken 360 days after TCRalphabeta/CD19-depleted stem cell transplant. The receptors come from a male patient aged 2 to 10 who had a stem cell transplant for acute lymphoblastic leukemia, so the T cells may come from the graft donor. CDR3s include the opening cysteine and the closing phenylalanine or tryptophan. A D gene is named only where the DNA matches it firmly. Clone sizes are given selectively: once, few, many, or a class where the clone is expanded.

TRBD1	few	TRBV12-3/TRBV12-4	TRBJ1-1	CASSSGQGATEAFF	TGTGCCAGCAGCTCAGGACAGGGGGCCACTGAAGCTTTCTTT
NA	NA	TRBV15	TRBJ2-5	CATSRRAWGEETQYF	TGTGCCACCAGCAGACGGGCCTGGGGAGAAGAGACCCAGTACTTC
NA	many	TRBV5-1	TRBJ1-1	CASSLGRVNSAEAFF	TGCGCCAGCAGCTTGGGGCGGGTCAATTCTGCTGAAGCTTTCTTT
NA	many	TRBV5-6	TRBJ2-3	CASSLGSTDTQYF	TGTGCCAGCAGCTTGGGGAGCACAGATACGCAGTATTTT
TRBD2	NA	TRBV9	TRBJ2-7	CASSVDPSGSYEQYF	TGTGCCAGCAGCGTAGACCCTAGCGGCTCCTACGAGCAGTACTTC
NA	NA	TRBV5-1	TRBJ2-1	CASSLGLGSEQFF	TGCGCCAGCAGCTTGGGGCTCGGTAGCGAGCAGTTCTTC
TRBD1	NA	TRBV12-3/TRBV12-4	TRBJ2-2	CASSHNRGSGTGELFF	TGTGCCAGCAGCCACAACAGGGGGTCGGGCACCGGGGAGCTGTTTTTT
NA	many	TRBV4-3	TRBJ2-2	CASSPGGSIRGMNTGELFF	TGCGCCAGCAGCCCAGGGGGGAGCATCAGGGGCATGAACACCGGGGAGCTGTTTTTT
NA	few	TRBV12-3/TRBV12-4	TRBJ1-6	CASAPSGVYNSPLHF	TGTGCCAGCGCTCCATCAGGAGTCTATAATTCACCCCTCCACTTT
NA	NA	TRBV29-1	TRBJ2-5	CSVGVAGIETQYF	TGCAGCGTTGGAGTTGCGGGGATAGAGACCCAGTACTTC
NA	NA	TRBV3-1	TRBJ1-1	CASSQLDTEAFF	TGTGCCAGCAGTCAATTGGATACTGAAGCTTTCTTT
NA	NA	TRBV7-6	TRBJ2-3	CASSLAGATDTQYF	TGTGCCAGCAGCTTAGCGGGCGCTACAGATACGCAGTATTTT